This record concerns one T cell receptor beta chain sequence. This clone was recorded only once. No antigen is known for it. No quality values exist for individual bases; no much larger clone is one base distant. The sample originates from a study of technical replicates of blood from a handful of donors (dated by TCRdb to between 2016 and 2019). Sequences MNHEY (CDR1) and SMNVEV (CDR2) are obtained from the germline V gene (reference sequence). The cysteine opens and the phenylalanine closes a CDR3 of 13 amino acids. Only CDR3 DNA remains: 39 bases, in frame from the first base. V loses 3 bases, J loses 7 bases, and the germline ends lie 10 bases apart. The protocol used for the library was the immunoSEQ multiplex PCR assay. Not all clones reach the TCRdb copy of this immuneACCESS table, which keeps in-frame sequences only. Checked studies attribute under half of the gap to unresolved V genes and leave the rest unexplained. The sample includes more than 80,000 clones, with roughly 96% observed a single time. 0.3% to 0.35% of the sample comes from the top ten.

The V and J segments used are TRBV27 and TRBJ1-5; the D gene is unclear. The sample taken for sequencing was T cells isolated from PBMCs. This clonotype was obtained from a human donor in good health. CDR3 sequence: CASSFSSIQPQHF. Here is the DNA: TGTGCCAGCAGTTTTAGCTCCATACAGCCCCAGCATTTT.